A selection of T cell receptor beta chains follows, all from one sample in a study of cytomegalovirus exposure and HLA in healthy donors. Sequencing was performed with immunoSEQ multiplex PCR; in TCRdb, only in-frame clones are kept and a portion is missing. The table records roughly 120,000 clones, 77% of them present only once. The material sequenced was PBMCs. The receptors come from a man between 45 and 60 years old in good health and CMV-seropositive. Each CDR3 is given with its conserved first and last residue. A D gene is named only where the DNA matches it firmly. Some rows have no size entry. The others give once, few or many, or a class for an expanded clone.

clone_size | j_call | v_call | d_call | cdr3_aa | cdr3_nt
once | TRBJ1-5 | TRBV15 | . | CATSRKESNQPQHF | TGTGCCACCAGCCGCAAAGAGAGCAATCAGCCCCAGCATTTT
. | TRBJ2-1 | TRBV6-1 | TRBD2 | CASSEATWGGEQFF | TGTGCCAGCAGTGAAGCCACTTGGGGAGGGGAGCAGTTCTTC
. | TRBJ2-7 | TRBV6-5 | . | CASSLLRSKDEQYF | TGTGCCAGCAGCCTTCTAAGGAGTAAGGACGAGCAGTACTTC
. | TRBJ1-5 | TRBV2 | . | CASEADNQPQHF | TGTGCCAGCGAGGCAGACAATCAGCCCCAGCATTTT
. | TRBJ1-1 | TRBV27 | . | CASSFVGGTEAFF | TGTGCCAGCAGTTTCGTCGGGGGAACTGAAGCTTTCTTT
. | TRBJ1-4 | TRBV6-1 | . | CASSGTGGFGEKLFF | TGTGCCAGCAGCGGGACCGGGGGTTTTGGAGAAAAACTGTTTTTT
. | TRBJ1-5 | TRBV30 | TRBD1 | CAWSLQGARGQPQHF | TGTGCCTGGAGCCTACAGGGGGCGCGAGGTCAGCCCCAGCATTTT
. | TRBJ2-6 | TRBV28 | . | CASSSPTTITGNVLTF | TGTGCCAGCAGTTCCCCAACGACCATAACGGGCAACGTCCTGACTTTC
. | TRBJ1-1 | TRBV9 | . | CASSQTTGNTEAFF | TGTGCCAGCAGCCAAACGACAGGGAACACTGAAGCTTTCTTT
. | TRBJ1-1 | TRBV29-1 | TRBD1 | CSVVPDLTTGKLSNTEAFF | TGCAGCGTTGTACCGGACCTTACGACAGGGAAGTTGTCGAACACTGAAGCTTTCTTT
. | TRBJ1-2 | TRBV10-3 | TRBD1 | CAISDPGQGASYYGYTF | TGTGCCATCAGTGATCCGGGACAGGGGGCATCGTACTATGGCTACACCTTC
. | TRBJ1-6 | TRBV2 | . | CASSPDPLGSSPLHF | TGTGCCAGCAGTCCGGACCCGCTCGGGAGTTCACCCCTCCACTTT
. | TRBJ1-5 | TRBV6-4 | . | CTERARGNQPQHF | TGTACCGAGAGGGCGAGGGGCAATCAGCCCCAGCATTTT
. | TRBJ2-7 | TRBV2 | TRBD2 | CASNREGSGGVYEQYF | TGTGCCAGCAATAGGGAGGGAAGCGGGGGGGTTTACGAGCAGTACTTC
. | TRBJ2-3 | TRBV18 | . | CASSTDLIDTQYF | TGTGCCAGCTCGACAGACCTAATTGATACGCAGTATTTT
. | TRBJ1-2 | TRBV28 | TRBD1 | CASSLTGGRGYGYTF | TGTGCCAGCAGTCTGACAGGGGGCAGGGGCTATGGCTACACCTTC
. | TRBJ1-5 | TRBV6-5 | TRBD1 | CASSSDRVLGQPQHF | TGTGCCAGCAGTAGCGACAGGGTTCTCGGTCAGCCCCAGCATTTT
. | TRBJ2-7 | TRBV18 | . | CASSPPTAEAYEQYF | TGTGCCAGCTCACCACCGACCGCCGAGGCCTACGAGCAGTACTTC
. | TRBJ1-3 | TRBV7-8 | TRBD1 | CASSHGQGALGNTIYF | TGTGCCAGCAGCCACGGACAGGGGGCATTAGGAAACACCATATATTTT
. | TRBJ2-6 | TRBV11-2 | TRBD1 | CASNRQGSSGANVLTF | TGTGCCAGCAACCGACAGGGGAGCTCTGGGGCCAACGTCCTGACTTTC
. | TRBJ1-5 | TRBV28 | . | CASIPGQRSNQPQHF | TGTGCCAGCATCCCAGGGCAGCGTAGCAATCAGCCCCAGCATTTT
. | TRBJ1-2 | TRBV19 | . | CASSSRARDYGYTF | TGTGCCAGTAGTTCCCGGGCCAGGGACTATGGCTACACCTTC
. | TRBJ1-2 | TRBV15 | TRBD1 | CATSMGRTGTVTNYHGYTF | TGTGCCACCAGCATGGGACGCACCGGGACAGTGACAAACTATCATGGCTACACCTTC
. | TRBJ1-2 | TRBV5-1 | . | CASSLEQPYYGYTF | TGCGCCAGCAGCTTAGAACAGCCCTACTATGGCTACACCTTC
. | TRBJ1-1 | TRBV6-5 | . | CASSSGRGEAFF | TGTGCCAGCAGTTCTGGGAGGGGAGAAGCTTTCTTT
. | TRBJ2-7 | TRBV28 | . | CASSSPTGTSYEQYF | TGTGCCAGCAGTTCCCCGACAGGAACTTCCTACGAGCAGTACTTC
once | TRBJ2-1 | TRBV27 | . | CASSSPPGEYNEQFF | TGTGCCAGCAGTTCCCCCCCGGGGGAGTACAATGAGCAGTTCTTC
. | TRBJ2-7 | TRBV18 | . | CASSQGVYEQYF | TGTGCCAGCTCACAGGGGGTCTACGAGCAGTACTTC
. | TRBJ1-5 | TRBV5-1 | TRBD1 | CASSQPSDRVIPPYSNQPQHF | TGCGCCAGCAGCCAACCATCGGACAGGGTGATACCCCCTTATAGCAATCAGCCCCAGCATTTT
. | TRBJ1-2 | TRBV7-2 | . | CASRSGQTNYGYTF | TGTGCCAGCAGGTCTGGACAGACTAACTATGGCTACACCTTC
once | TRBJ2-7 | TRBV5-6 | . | CASSTSGEQYF | TGTGCCAGCAGCACGTCGGGCGAGCAGTACTTC
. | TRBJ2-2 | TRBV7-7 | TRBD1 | CGIGRGLGTGELFF | TGTGGGATCGGAAGGGGGCTCGGAACCGGGGAGCTGTTTTTT
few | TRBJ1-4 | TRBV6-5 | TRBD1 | CASRPTGGYEKLFF | TGTGCCAGCAGGCCCACAGGGGGATACGAAAAACTGTTTTTT
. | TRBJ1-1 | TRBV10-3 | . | CATRQGENTEAFF | TGTGCCACCCGACAAGGGGAAAACACTGAAGCTTTCTTT
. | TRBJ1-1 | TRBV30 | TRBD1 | CAWSALYGTGIEAFF | TGTGCCTGGAGTGCCCTCTACGGGACAGGGATAGAAGCTTTCTTT
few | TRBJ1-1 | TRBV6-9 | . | CASSGGSRTWHTEAFF | TGTGCCAGCAGCGGGGGGTCTAGGACATGGCACACTGAAGCTTTCTTT
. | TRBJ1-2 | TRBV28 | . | CASLLAGYGYTF | TGTGCCAGCCTCCTCGCCGGCTATGGCTACACCTTC
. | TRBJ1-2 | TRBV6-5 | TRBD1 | CASSYSPGTVYGYTF | TGTGCCAGCAGTTACTCGCCGGGGACAGTGTATGGCTACACCTTC
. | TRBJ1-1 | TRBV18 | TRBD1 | CASSPPTGGWAFF | TGTGCCAGCTCACCCCCGACAGGGGGGTGGGCTTTCTTT
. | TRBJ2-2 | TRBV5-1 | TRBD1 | CASRTGTANTGELFF | TGCGCCAGCAGGACCGGGACAGCGAACACCGGGGAGCTGTTTTTT
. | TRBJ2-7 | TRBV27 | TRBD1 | CASSLSGQRSAEQYF | TGTGCCAGCAGTTTATCGGGACAGCGGTCCGCCGAGCAGTACTTC
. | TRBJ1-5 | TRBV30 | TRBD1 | CAWTPGQGLQPQHF | TGTGCCTGGACTCCGGGACAGGGTCTCCAGCCCCAGCATTTT
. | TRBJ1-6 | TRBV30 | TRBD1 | CAWSATGGSNSPLHF | TGTGCCTGGAGTGCCACAGGGGGGAGTAATTCACCCCTCCACTTT
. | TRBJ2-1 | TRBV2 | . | CASSEESMKLEQFF | TGTGCCAGCAGTGAAGAGTCGATGAAGCTAGAGCAGTTCTTC
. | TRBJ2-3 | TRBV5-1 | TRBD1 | CASSAGTGEDTQYF | TGCGCCAGCAGCGCCGGGACAGGGGAAGATACGCAGTATTTT
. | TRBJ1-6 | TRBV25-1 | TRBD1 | CASTGTEVSPLHF | TGTGCCAGCACCGGGACAGAGGTCTCACCCCTCCACTTT
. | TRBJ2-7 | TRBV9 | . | CASSVRDTPYEQYF | TGTGCCAGCAGCGTCCGGGACACGCCCTACGAGCAGTACTTC
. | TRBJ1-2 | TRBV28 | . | CASSFLSYGYTF | TGTGCCAGCAGTTTTCTTAGTTATGGCTACACCTTC
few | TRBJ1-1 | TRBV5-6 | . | CASSLAGPNTEAFF | TGTGCCAGCAGCTTGGCGGGTCCGAACACTGAAGCTTTCTTT
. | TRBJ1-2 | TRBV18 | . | CASSPSIQGNYGYTF | TGTGCCAGCTCACCTAGTATCCAGGGGAACTATGGCTACACCTTC
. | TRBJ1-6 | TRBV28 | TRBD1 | CASSNRDRGYSPLHF | TGTGCCAGCAGTAACCGGGACAGGGGTTATTCACCCCTCCACTTT
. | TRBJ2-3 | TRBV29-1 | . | CSVASAASADTQYF | TGCAGCGTCGCATCAGCCGCTAGCGCAGATACGCAGTATTTT